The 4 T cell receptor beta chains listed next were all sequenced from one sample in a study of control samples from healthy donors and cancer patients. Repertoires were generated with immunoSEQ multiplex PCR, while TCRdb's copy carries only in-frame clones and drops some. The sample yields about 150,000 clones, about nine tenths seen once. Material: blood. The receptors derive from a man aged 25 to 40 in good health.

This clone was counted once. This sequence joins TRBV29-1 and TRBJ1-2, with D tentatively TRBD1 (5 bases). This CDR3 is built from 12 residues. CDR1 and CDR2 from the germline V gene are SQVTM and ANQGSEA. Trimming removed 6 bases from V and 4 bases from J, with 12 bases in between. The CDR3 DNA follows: TGCAGCGTGATCGGGGGGGGCTATGGCTACACCTTC. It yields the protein CSVIGGGYGYTF.

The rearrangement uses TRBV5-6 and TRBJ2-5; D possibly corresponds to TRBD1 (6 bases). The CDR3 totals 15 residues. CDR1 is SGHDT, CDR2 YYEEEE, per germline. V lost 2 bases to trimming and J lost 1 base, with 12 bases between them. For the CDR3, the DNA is TGTGCCAGCAGCTTAACAGGGTGGGGCCAAGAGACCCAGTACTTC. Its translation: CASSLTGWGQETQYF.

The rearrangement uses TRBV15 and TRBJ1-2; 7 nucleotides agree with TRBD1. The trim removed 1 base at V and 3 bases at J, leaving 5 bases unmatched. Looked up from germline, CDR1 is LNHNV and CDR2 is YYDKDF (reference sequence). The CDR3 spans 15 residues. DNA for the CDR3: TGTGCCACCAGCAGAGGGGGACAGTTCTACTATGGCTACACCTTC. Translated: CATSRGGQFYYGYTF.

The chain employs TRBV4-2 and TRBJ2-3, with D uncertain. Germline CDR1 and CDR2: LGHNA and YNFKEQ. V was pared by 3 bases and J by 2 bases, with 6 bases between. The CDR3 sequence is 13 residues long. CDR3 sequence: CASSQTPTDTQYF. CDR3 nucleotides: TGTGCCAGCAGCCAGACCCCCACAGATACGCAGTATTTT.